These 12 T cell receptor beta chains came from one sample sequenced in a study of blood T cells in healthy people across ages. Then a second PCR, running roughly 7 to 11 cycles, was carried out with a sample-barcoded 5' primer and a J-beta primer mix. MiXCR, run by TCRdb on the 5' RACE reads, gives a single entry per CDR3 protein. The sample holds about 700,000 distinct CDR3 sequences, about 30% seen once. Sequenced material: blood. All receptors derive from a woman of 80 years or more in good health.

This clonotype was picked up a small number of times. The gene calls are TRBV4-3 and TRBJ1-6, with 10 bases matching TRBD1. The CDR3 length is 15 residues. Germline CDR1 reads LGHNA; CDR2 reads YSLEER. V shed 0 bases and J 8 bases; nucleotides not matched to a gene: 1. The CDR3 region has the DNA TGCGCCAGCAGCCAAGAGGGGACAGGGGATTCACCCCTCCACTTT. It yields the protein CASSQEGTGDSPLHF.

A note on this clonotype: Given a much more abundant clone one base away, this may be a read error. The CDR3 DNA sequence: TGCGCCAGCAGCCATCCTTGGAGAGACGCAACTAATGAAAAACTGTTTTTT. Translation gives CASSHPWRDATNEKLFF. This sequence joins TRBV4-1 and TRBJ1-4; D gene ambiguous. This CDR3 contains 17 residues. Germline CDR1 MGHRA, CDR2 YSYEKL. V shed 3 bases and J shed 0 bases, with 14 bases lying between them.

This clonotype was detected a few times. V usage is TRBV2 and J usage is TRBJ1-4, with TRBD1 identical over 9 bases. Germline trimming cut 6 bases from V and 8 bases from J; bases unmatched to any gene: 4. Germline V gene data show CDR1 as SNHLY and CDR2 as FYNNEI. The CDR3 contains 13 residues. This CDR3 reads CASRGQGGEKLFF. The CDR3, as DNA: TGTGCCAGCAGGGGACAGGGAGGCGAAAAACTGTTTTTT.

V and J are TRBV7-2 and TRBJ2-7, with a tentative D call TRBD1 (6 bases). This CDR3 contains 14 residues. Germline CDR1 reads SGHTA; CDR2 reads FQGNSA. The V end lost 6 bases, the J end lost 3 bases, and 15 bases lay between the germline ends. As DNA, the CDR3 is TGTGCCAGCAGACCCCGGGACAAATACTACGAGCAGTACTTC. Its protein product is CASRPRDKYYEQYF. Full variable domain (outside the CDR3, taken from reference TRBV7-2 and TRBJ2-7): GAGVSQSPSNKVTEKGKDVELRCDPISGHTALYWYRQSLGQGLEFLIYFQGNSAPDKSGLPSDRFSAERTGGSVSTLTIQRTQQEDSAVYLCASRPRDKYYEQYFGPGTRLTVT.

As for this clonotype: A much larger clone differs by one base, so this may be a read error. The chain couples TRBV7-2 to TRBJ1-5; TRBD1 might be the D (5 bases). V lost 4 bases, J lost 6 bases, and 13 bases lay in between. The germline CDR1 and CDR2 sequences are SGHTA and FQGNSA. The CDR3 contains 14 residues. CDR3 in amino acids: CASSWGRAGQPQHF. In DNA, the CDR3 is TGTGCCAGCAGCTGGGGCAGAGCGGGTCAGCCCCAGCATTTT.

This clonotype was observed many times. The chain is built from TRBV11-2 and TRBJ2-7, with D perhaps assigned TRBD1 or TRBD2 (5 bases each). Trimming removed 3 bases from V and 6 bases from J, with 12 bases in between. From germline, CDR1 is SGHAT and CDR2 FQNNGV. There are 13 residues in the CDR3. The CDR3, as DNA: TGTGCCAGCAGCTTCGAGGGGACGAGCGAGCAGTACTTC. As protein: CASSFEGTSEQYF.

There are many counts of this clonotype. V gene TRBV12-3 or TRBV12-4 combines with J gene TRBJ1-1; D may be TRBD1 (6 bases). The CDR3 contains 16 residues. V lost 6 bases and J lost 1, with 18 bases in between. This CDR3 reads CASSPGTIRGNTEAFF. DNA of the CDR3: TGTGCCAGCAGCCCCGGGACAATTAGAGGGAACACTGAAGCTTTCTTT.

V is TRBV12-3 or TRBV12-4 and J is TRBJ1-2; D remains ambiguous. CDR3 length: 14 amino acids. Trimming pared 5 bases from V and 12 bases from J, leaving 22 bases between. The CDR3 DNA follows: TGTGCCAGCAGTCGCCTGACCACAGCTGGAGGTCACACCTTC. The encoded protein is CASSRLTTAGGHTF.

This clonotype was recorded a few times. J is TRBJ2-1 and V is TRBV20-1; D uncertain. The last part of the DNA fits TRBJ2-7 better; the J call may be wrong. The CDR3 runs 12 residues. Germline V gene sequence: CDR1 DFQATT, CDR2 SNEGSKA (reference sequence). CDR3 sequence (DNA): TGCAGTGCACGCAGGTCCTACAATGAGCAGTACTTC. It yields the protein CSARRSYNEQYF.

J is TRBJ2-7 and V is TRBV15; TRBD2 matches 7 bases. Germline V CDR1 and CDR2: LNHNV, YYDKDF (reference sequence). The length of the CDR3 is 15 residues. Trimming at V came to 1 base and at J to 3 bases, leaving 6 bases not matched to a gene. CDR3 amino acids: CATSRAGTGGYEQYF. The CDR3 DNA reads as TGTGCCACCAGCAGAGCCGGGACGGGGGGCTACGAGCAGTACTTC.

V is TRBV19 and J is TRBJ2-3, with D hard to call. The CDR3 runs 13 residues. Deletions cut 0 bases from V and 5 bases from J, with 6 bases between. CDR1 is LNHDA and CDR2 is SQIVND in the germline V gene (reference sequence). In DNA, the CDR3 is TGTGCCAGTAGTATAGATCCGGTAGATACGCAGTATTTT. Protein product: CASSIDPVDTQYF.

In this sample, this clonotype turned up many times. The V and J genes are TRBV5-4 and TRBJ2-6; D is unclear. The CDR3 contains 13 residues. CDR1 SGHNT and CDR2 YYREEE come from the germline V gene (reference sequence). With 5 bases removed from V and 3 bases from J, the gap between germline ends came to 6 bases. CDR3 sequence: CASRLGGANVLTF. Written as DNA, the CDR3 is TGTGCCAGCAGGTTAGGTGGGGCCAACGTCCTGACTTTC.